The clone carrying this TCR beta chain was detected only a few times. The CDR3 sequence is 16 residues long. These data belong to a study of blood T cell repertoires in COVID-19. Overall study: Samples came from the United States, Italy and Spain, spanning acute and convalescent COVID-19. The analysed material was cDNA or gDNA that came from T cells, B-cell-depleted T cells, or PBMCs.

Per the original data handling: Reference gene primer amplification gave estimated nucleated cell counts. Profiling relied on immunoSEQ multiplex PCR, and the TCRdb table lists in-frame clones only, not all of them. V, J and clone size reflect that table, while D and trimming were determined from the DNA. This table holds around 260,000 clones, 85% found once. Sequencing was carried out using peripheral blood. This clonotype originated in a human donor in a cohort sampled during active COVID-19. This sequence joins TRBV21-1 and TRBJ1-5. TRBV21-1 counts as a pseudogene. The CDR3 sequence: CASSKAREVGNQPQHF. The DNA for the CDR3 is TGTGCCAGCAGCAAAGCCCGGGAGGTGGGCAATCAGCCCCAGCATTTT.